This TCR beta chain derives from a study of T cells in Graves' hyperthyroidism and ophthalmopathy. V was clipped by 8 bases and J by 4 bases, with 11 bases between them. The V gene's germline CDR1 is SNHLY and CDR2 FYNNEI. The CDR3 is made up of 13 amino acids. TCR beta CDR3 regions were amplified from RNA transcripts. HTBI primers were employed in a first-round RT-PCR of the TCR CDR3. TCRdb itself ran the multiplex PCR reads through MiXCR, one entry per CDR3 protein. Of about 610,000 distinct CDR3 sequences in the sample, 46% were seen once. Ten or more counts support this clonotype. The antigen remains undetermined. The study's findings and limits: Ophthalmopathy could be told apart from stable hyperthyroidism with a 13 V-J model.

The study excluded patients with uncontrolled infection, other autoimmune disease, pregnancy or lactation. Sequencing used peripheral blood or thyroid tissue (not recorded which). The receptor was derived from a woman under 30 with Graves' hyperthyroidism. The V gene is TRBV2, the J gene TRBJ2-2, with D maybe TRBD1 (5 bases). The CDR3, as DNA: TGTGCCAGCGGCAGGGCGGTCACCGGGGAGCTGTTTTTT. Protein product: CASGRAVTGELFF.